The 5 T cell receptor beta chains in this list originate from one sample, sequenced in a study of blood T cell repertoires in COVID-19. Profiled with immunoSEQ multiplex PCR; TCRdb holds only in-frame clones, not every one. The sample carries about 190,000 clones, 70% to 90% recorded once. Material for sequencing was peripheral blood. The receptors originated from a woman between 65 and 79 years old with active or convalescent COVID-19.

The chain uses TRBV19 and TRBJ2-5, with 7 bases matching TRBD2. CDR3 size: 15 residues. Germline CDR1 reads LNHDA; CDR2 reads SQIVND (reference sequence). Germline trimming cut 7 bases from V and 4 bases from J; bases unmatched to any gene: 12. The CDR3 region is CASNPGASGVETQYF. The CDR3 nucleotides read TGTGCCAGTAACCCCGGGGCCAGCGGGGTAGAGACCCAGTACTTC.

The rearrangement joins TRBV4-2 to TRBJ1-1; possible D gene TRBD1, 6 bases. The CDR3 totals 15 residues. Germline lookup yields CDR1 LGHNA and CDR2 YNFKEQ. Trimming removed 0 bases from V and 1 base from J, with 9 bases in between. CDR3 nucleotides: TGTGCCAGCAGCCAAGACGGACAGTCGAACACTGAAGCTTTCTTT. As protein: CASSQDGQSNTEAFF.

This chain joins TRBV7-3 and TRBJ2-1, with 8 bases aligning to TRBD2. The CDR3 is 14 amino acids. In germline, CDR1 is SGHTA, CDR2 FQGTGA. With 6 bases clipped from V and 10 bases from J, the junction kept 11 bases outside the gene matches. The CDR3 sequence is CASSWAGGVDEQFF. The CDR3 DNA reads TGTGCCAGCAGTTGGGCGGGAGGAGTAGACGAGCAGTTCTTC.

V usage is TRBV18 and J usage is TRBJ1-4, with D maybe TRBD1 (6 bases). This CDR3 is built from 14 residues. Trimming took off 4 bases at V and 7 bases at J, with 13 bases between the two ends. Germline-derived CDR1 and CDR2 are KGHSH and LQKENI. The CDR3 spells CASSLSTGSEKLFF. In DNA form, the CDR3 reads TGTGCCAGCTCACTGTCCACAGGGAGTGAAAAACTGTTTTTT.

V is TRBV4-1 and J is TRBJ2-5; 9 bases are a match to TRBD2. The CDR3 runs 15 residues. V shed 3 bases and J 1 base; nucleotides not matched to a gene: 3. Germline CDR1 MGHRA, CDR2 YSYEKL. This CDR3 reads CASSQGTSPQETQYF. The CDR3, as DNA: TGCGCCAGCAGCCAGGGGACTAGCCCCCAAGAGACCCAGTACTTC.